This T cell receptor (beta chain) was sequenced in a study of blood T cell repertoires in COVID-19. Study overall: COVID-19 samples, acute and convalescent, were from the United States, Italy and Spain. PBMCs, B-cell-depleted T cells, or T cells provided the cDNA or gDNA that made up the material.

Per the study methods: Amplification from reference gene primers served as the basis for estimated nucleated cell counts. The method was immunoSEQ multiplex PCR; TCRdb's version includes in-frame clones alone and lacks a portion of them. That table gives V, J and clone size, and the DNA gave D and trimming. The sample records some 460,000 clones, more than 85% being singletons. This CDR3 contains 15 residues. The germline V gene has CDR1 SGHTA and CDR2 FQGTGA. The ends were cut back, 1 base at V and 6 bases at J, with 14 bases in the middle. The chain joins TRBV7-3 to TRBJ2-3, with a weak D call TRBD2 (6 bases). This TCR derives from a woman aged 25-40 years with acute or convalescent COVID-19. The sample taken for sequencing was peripheral blood. The CDR3 loop is CASSLMGLPGDTQYF. The CDR3 DNA follows: TGTGCCAGCAGCTTAATGGGACTTCCGGGGGATACGCAGTATTTT.